Below are 30 T cell receptor beta chains sequenced from a single sample in a study of blood T cell repertoires in COVID-19. The table came from immunoSEQ multiplex PCR; TCRdb's copy has only in-frame clones and leaves some out. The sample lists 200,000 to 300,000 clones, roughly nine tenths seen once, with roughly 3% in the top ten. The sequenced material came from peripheral blood. All receptors derive from a man younger than 30 with active or convalescent COVID-19.

This chain joins TRBV6-2 or TRBV6-3 and TRBJ2-7, with TRBD1 matching over 7 bases. The CDR3 runs 16 residues. The J segment lost 2 bases and the V segment lost 0 bases, leaving 7 bases of the junction unmatched. The V gene's germline CDR1 is MNHEY and CDR2 SVGEGT. The CDR3 loop is CASSYSQEGGTYEQYF. The CDR3 DNA reads TGTGCCAGCAGTTACTCCCAAGAAGGGGGCACCTACGAGCAGTACTTC.

V and J are TRBV7-9 and TRBJ1-3; 11 bases line up with TRBD1. V was clipped by 5 bases and J by 1 base; unmatched bases: 7. The CDR3 covers 17 residues. In germline, CDR1 is SEHNR, CDR2 FQNEAQ (reference sequence). The CDR3 DNA follows: TGTGCCAGCAGCCCCGGACAGGGGGCATTGTCTGGAAACACCATATATTTT. Protein: CASSPGQGALSGNTIYF. Full variable domain (outside the CDR3, taken from reference TRBV7-9 and TRBJ1-3): DTGVSQNPRHKITKRGQNVTFRCDPISEHNRLYWYRQTLGQGPEFLTYFQNEAQLEKSRLLSDRFSAERPKGSFSTLEIQRTEQGDSAMYLCASSPGQGALSGNTIYFGEGSWLTVV.

The rearrangement links TRBV6-5 to TRBJ2-5; 8 bases agree with TRBD1. Germline V gives CDR1 MNHEY, CDR2 SVGAGI. CDR3 length: 12 residues. The J segment lost 4 bases and the V segment lost 7 bases, leaving 2 bases of the junction unmatched. CDR3 region: CASKTGGETQYF. CDR3 sequence (DNA): TGTGCCAGCAAAACAGGGGGAGAGACCCAGTACTTC.

The chain joins TRBV11-2 to TRBJ2-1; 8 bases map to TRBD1. Trimming took 1 base from V and 0 from J; bases not matched to a gene: 2. Looked up from germline, CDR1 is SGHAT and CDR2 is FQNNGV. This CDR3 is 16 amino acids long. The CDR3 sequence is CASSLVTGGSYNEQFF. In DNA form, the CDR3 reads TGTGCCAGCAGCTTAGTTACAGGGGGCTCCTACAATGAGCAGTTCTTC.

The chain joins TRBV28 to TRBJ1-6; maybe TRBD1 (5 bases). The CDR3 covers 16 residues. Germline CDR1 and CDR2: MDHEN and SYDVKM. V dropped 4 bases and J dropped 7 bases, with 17 bases sitting between them. The CDR3 sequence: CASSSLRRGRNSPLHF. The CDR3 DNA is TGTGCCAGCAGTTCCCTCAGGCGGGGGAGGAATTCACCCCTCCACTTT.

The chain links TRBV2 to TRBJ2-7, with 10 bases aligning to TRBD2. The ends lost 10 bases at V and 1 base at J; junction bases unmatched: 4. This CDR3 contains 13 residues. Germline CDR1 is SNHLY and CDR2 is FYNNEI. CDR3 sequence: CAKRTSGSYEQYF. The CDR3 nucleotides read TGTGCCAAGAGGACTAGCGGATCCTACGAGCAGTACTTC.

The V call is TRBV23-1, the J call TRBJ1-5, with 9 nucleotides matching TRBD1. TRBV23-1 is designated an ORF whose function remains uncertain. CDR3 size: 16 residues. V shed 1 base, J shed 0 bases, and the junction held 1 base outside the gene matches. The CDR3 sequence: CASSQWGQGSNQPQHF. Written as DNA, the CDR3 is TGCGCCAGCAGTCAATGGGGACAGGGTAGCAATCAGCCCCAGCATTTT.

V and J are TRBV4-3 and TRBJ1-4; D is possibly TRBD1 (5 bases). There are 16 residues in the CDR3. V lost 2 bases and J 8 bases, leaving 18 bases between the germline ends. CDR1 is LGHNA and CDR2 is YSLEER in the germline V gene. The CDR3 region has the DNA TGCGCCAGCAGCCAAATCCCAGCCCAGGGAGGCGAAAAACTGTTTTTT. It translates to CASSQIPAQGGEKLFF.

The chain couples TRBV12-5 to TRBJ2-2; TRBD1 is a possible D gene (6 bases). The CDR3 extends over 15 amino acids. CDR1 and CDR2 from the germline V gene are LGHNT and FRNRAP. With 4 bases removed from V and 3 bases from J, the gap between germline ends came to 12 bases. The CDR3 spells CASGYGQIHTGELFF. As DNA, the CDR3 is TGTGCTAGTGGTTACGGACAGATTCACACCGGGGAGCTGTTTTTT. The full variable domain, completed using reference TRBV12-5 and TRBJ2-2, is DARVTQTPRHKVTEMGQEVTMRCQPILGHNTVFWYRQTMMQGLELLAYFRNRAPLDDSGMPKDRFSAEMPDATLATLKIQPSEPRDSAVYFCASGYGQIHTGELFFGEGSRLTVL.

CDR3 in amino acids: CASIGWGSTEAFF. The CDR3 coding sequence is TGCGCCAGCATTGGTTGGGGCTCCACTGAAGCTTTCTTT. The genes are TRBV5-1 and TRBJ1-1; maybe TRBD1 (5 bases). Germline V gene sequence: CDR1 SGHRS, CDR2 YFSETQ. The CDR3 is made up of 13 amino acids. Trimming took 6 bases from V and 4 from J, leaving 13 bases between them.

The V and J genes are TRBV29-1 and TRBJ2-3, with D possibly being TRBD1 (6 bases). The CDR3 runs to 12 residues. CDR1 and CDR2 (germline): SQVTM, ANQGSEA. V was clipped by 3 bases and J by 4 bases, with 8 bases between them. CDR3 sequence (DNA): TGCAGCGTTGACAGGGGCCCAGATACGCAGTATTTT. Its translation: CSVDRGPDTQYF.

This chain links TRBV10-3 with TRBJ2-3; D gene uncertain. Looked up from germline, CDR1 is ENHRY and CDR2 is SYGVKD. V shed 0 bases and J shed 0 bases, with 4 bases lying between them. The CDR3 spans 14 residues. The CDR3, as DNA: TGTGCCATCAGTGAGTCGACTAGCACAGATACGCAGTATTTT. Encoded protein: CAISESTSTDTQYF.

This chain uses TRBV5-1 with TRBJ1-3; 7 bases are shared with TRBD1. CDR3 length: 14 residues. Germline CDR1 and CDR2: SGHRS and YFSETQ. J lost 4 bases, V lost 0 bases, and 1 base had no gene match. The chain's CDR3 is CASSLGTGGNTIYF. The DNA of the CDR3 is TGCGCCAGCAGCTTGGGGACAGGAGGAAACACCATATATTTT.

V and J are TRBV9 and TRBJ2-3, with TRBD2 matching over 9 bases. V shed 4 bases and J 4 bases; nucleotides not matched to a gene: 13. CDR1 and CDR2 from the germline V gene are SGDLS and YYNGEE. The CDR3 length is 17 residues. The CDR3, as DNA: TGTGCCAGCAGCATCGCCGGGAGCGGGGGGAGGCCAGATACGCAGTATTTT. This codes for CASSIAGSGGRPDTQYF.

The chain joins TRBV4-3 to TRBJ1-1, with 7 nucleotides matching TRBD1. The V gene's germline CDR1 is LGHNA and CDR2 YSLEER. With V trimmed by 0 bases and J by 1 base, 5 bases remained unmatched. This CDR3 is 16 amino acids long. Here the CDR3 DNA reads TGCGCCAGCAGCCAAGATAGGGGGCGGGAGAACACTGAAGCTTTCTTT. It yields the protein CASSQDRGRENTEAFF.

This clone was picked up one time. The V gene is TRBV15, the J gene TRBJ1-2, with 11 bases that match TRBD1. The CDR3 contains 16 residues. Germline values: CDR1 LNHNV, CDR2 YYDKDF (reference sequence). Trimming took 1 base from V and 3 from J; bases not matched to a gene: 4. The CDR3 is CATSRAGQGAYYGYTF. As DNA, the CDR3 is TGTGCCACCAGCAGAGCAGGACAGGGGGCGTACTATGGCTACACCTTC.

The V gene is TRBV6-5, the J gene TRBJ1-2; the match to TRBD1 covers 8 bases. This CDR3 has 13 residues. The trim removed 7 bases at V and 13 bases at J, leaving 14 bases unmatched. The germline V gene encodes CDR1 MNHEY and CDR2 SVGAGI. CDR3 coding DNA: TGTGCCAGCACCCCCCCCGGGACAGGAGGGCCCACCTTC. Its translation: CASTPPGTGGPTF.

This chain uses TRBV7-2 with TRBJ1-4, with D perhaps matching TRBD1 (5 bases). V lost 8 bases and J lost 0, with 10 bases in between. The CDR3 is made up of 14 amino acids. The germline V gene has CDR1 SGHTA and CDR2 FQGNSA. The CDR3 region has the DNA TGTGCCAGCGGACAACAGGCAACTAATGAAAAACTGTTTTTT. It specifies CASGQQATNEKLFF.

The CDR3 DNA sequence: TGTGCCAGCAGATCGACTCGTTCCGATACGCAGTATTTT. Translating it yields CASRSTRSDTQYF. The gene calls are TRBV7-9 and TRBJ2-3, with no clear D. The germline gives CDR1 SEHNR, CDR2 FQNEAQ (reference sequence). CDR3 length: 13 amino acids. Trimming took off 6 bases at V and 6 bases at J, with 13 bases between the two ends.

V usage is TRBV19 and J usage is TRBJ1-6, with a possible D match to TRBD1 (5 bases). CDR1 LNHDA and CDR2 SQIVND come from the germline V gene (reference sequence). V was clipped by 3 bases and J by 7 bases, with 10 bases between them. This CDR3 has 14 residues. The DNA for the CDR3 is TGTGCCAGTAGTATGGGACTCTGGAATTCACCCCTCCACTTT. Translation gives CASSMGLWNSPLHF. The whole variable domain, remainder taken from reference TRBV19 and TRBJ1-6, is DGGITQSPKYLFRKEGQNVTLSCEQNLNHDAMYWYRQDPGQGLRLIYYSQIVNDFQKGDIAEGYSVSREKKESFPLTVTSAQKNPTAFYLCASSMGLWNSPLHFGNGTRLTVT.

This clone came up a few times. J is TRBJ1-1 and V is TRBV2; D perhaps matches TRBD1 (6 bases). The CDR3 consists of 13 residues. Trimming shortened V by 5 bases and J by 4 bases, and 11 bases separated the two germline ends. Per germline, CDR1 SNHLY and CDR2 FYNNEI. This chain's CDR3 is CASSLGAGTEAFF. For the CDR3, the DNA is TGTGCCAGCAGTTTGGGGGCTGGCACTGAAGCTTTCTTT.

The rearrangement joins TRBV6-5 to TRBJ2-7; 8 bases align to TRBD2. The V gene end was trimmed by 6 bases and the J gene end by 1 base; junction bases not matched to a gene: 8. From germline, CDR1 is MNHEY and CDR2 SVGAGI. The CDR3 totals 15 residues. CDR3 DNA: TGTGCCAGCAGCGAGAGCGGGGGCCCTTCCTACGAGCAGTACTTC. Translated: CASSESGGPSYEQYF.

The J gene is TRBJ1-3, the V gene TRBV19, with D unclear. CDR1 and CDR2 from the germline V gene are LNHDA and SQIVND (reference sequence). The germline V and J ends were trimmed by 9 bases and 0 bases, with 18 bases remaining between them. The CDR3 length is 16 residues. The CDR3 bases are TGTGCCAGCCTTCCTAAGCCGGTCACCTCTGGAAACACCATATATTTT. Residues: CASLPKPVTSGNTIYF. The complete variable domain, with remaining parts taken from reference TRBV19 and TRBJ1-3, reads DGGITQSPKYLFRKEGQNVTLSCEQNLNHDAMYWYRQDPGQGLRLIYYSQIVNDFQKGDIAEGYSVSREKKESFPLTVTSAQKNPTAFYLCASLPKPVTSGNTIYFGEGSWLTVV.

This clone was observed a handful of times. The J gene is TRBJ1-1, the V gene TRBV29-1; D may be TRBD1 (6 bases). CDR1 and CDR2 from the germline V gene are SQVTM and ANQGSEA. V lost 7 bases and J 4 bases, leaving 16 bases between the germline ends. The CDR3 sequence is 13 residues long. The CDR3 coding sequence is TGCAGCGGTACCATTCAAGGGGGCACTGAAGCTTTCTTT. Its translation: CSGTIQGGTEAFF.

The V call is TRBV9, the J call TRBJ1-1; D possibly corresponds to TRBD1 (5 bases). Trimming shortened V by 0 bases and J by 5 bases, and 11 bases separated the two germline ends. The CDR3 runs to 14 residues. Germline V gene sequence: CDR1 SGDLS, CDR2 YYNGEE. CDR3 residues: CASSVGAGRTEAFF. CDR3 nucleotides: TGTGCCAGCAGCGTAGGGGCAGGGCGGACTGAAGCTTTCTTT. Based on the CDR3 plus reference TRBV9 and TRBJ1-1, the full variable domain is DSGVTQTPKHLITATGQRVTLRCSPRSGDLSVYWYQQSLDQGLQFLIQYYNGEERAKGNILERFSAQQFPDLHSELNLSSLELGDSALYFCASSVGAGRTEAFFGQGTRLTVV.

The CDR3 DNA follows: TGTGCCAGCAGCTCTCGGACAGGGAGGACCGGGGAGCTGTTTTTT. Its translation: CASSSRTGRTGELFF. This chain links TRBV7-2 with TRBJ2-2, with 8 positions matching TRBD1. This CDR3 spans 15 amino acids. Per the germline V gene, CDR1 is SGHTA and CDR2 is FQGNSA. J gave up 5 bases and V 4 bases, and 6 bases lay outside the gene matches.

The chain recombines TRBV3-1 (or the pseudogene TRBV3-2) with TRBJ2-7; 9 bases match TRBD2. The CDR3 extends over 15 amino acids. The V segment lost 3 bases and the J segment 7 bases; nucleotides outside the gene matches: 10. Per the germline V gene, CDR1 is LGHDT and CDR2 is YNNKEL (reference sequence). The CDR3 loop is CASSHTSGGWREQYF. CDR3 nucleotides: TGTGCCAGCAGCCACACGAGCGGGGGGTGGAGAGAGCAGTACTTC.

The chain recombines TRBV12-3 or TRBV12-4 with TRBJ2-1, with D possibly matching TRBD2 (6 bases). The CDR3 length is 13 residues. V gave up 8 bases and J gave up 9 bases, with 17 bases separating them. For the CDR3, the DNA is TGTGCCAGCGCCTATCGGGGGATCCCTGAGCAGTTCTTC. It codes for CASAYRGIPEQFF.

This clone is a singleton in its sample. This chain joins TRBV6-5 and TRBJ1-3; no reliable D call. From germline, CDR1 is MNHEY and CDR2 SVGAGI. Trimming stripped 2 bases from V and 0 bases from J, with 8 bases between. This CDR3 contains 15 residues. The DNA of the CDR3 is TGTGCCAGCAGTTACCGTCTGTTCTCTGGAAACACCATATATTTT. Encoded protein: CASSYRLFSGNTIYF.

The V and J genes are TRBV5-5 and TRBJ1-2; 9 nucleotides align to TRBD1. V trimming: 1 base; J trimming: 6 bases; junction bases outside the gene matches: 7. Looked up from germline, CDR1 is SGHKS and CDR2 is YYEKEE (reference sequence). CDR3 length equals 15 residues. CDR3 amino acids: CASSLWDRVGDGYTF. The CDR3 DNA reads as TGTGCCAGCAGCTTGTGGGACAGGGTGGGGGATGGCTACACCTTC.